Shown below are 26 T cell receptor beta chains from a single sample sequenced in a study of blood T cell repertoires in COVID-19. The protocol was immunoSEQ multiplex PCR, while the TCRdb copy is restricted to in-frame clones and leaves out a portion. The sample contains about 200,000 clones, around 82% of which appear only once. Sequenced sample: peripheral blood. The receptor set was obtained from a woman in her seventies with acute or convalescent COVID-19.

The rearrangement joins TRBV25-1 to TRBJ2-3; 7 bases fit TRBD1. The CDR3 consists of 14 residues. V lost 4 bases to trimming and J lost 6 bases; unmatched junction nucleotides: 7. Looked up from germline, CDR1 is MGHDK and CDR2 is SYGVNS. CDR3 amino acids: CASSALRGQDTQYF. DNA for the CDR3: TGTGCCAGCAGTGCCCTTAGGGGACAGGATACGCAGTATTTT.

The CDR3 coding sequence is TGTGCCAGCAGCGTTGACCTAGCGGGAGCATCAGATACGCAGTATTTT. Protein: CASSVDLAGASDTQYF. This rearrangement joins TRBV9 to TRBJ2-3, with 10 positions matching TRBD2. Germline trimming cut 2 bases from V and 4 bases from J; bases unmatched to any gene: 7. Per the germline V gene, CDR1 is SGDLS and CDR2 is YYNGEE. This CDR3 is built from 16 residues.

The J gene is TRBJ2-1, the V gene TRBV6-1, with 7 positions matching TRBD2. This CDR3 contains 15 residues. V shed 2 bases, J shed 9 bases, and the junction held 10 bases outside the gene matches. Germline V gives CDR1 MNHNS, CDR2 SASEGT. The CDR3 loop is CASSEPVRRETEQFF. The CDR3 nucleotides are TGTGCCAGCAGTGAACCGGTGAGGCGGGAGACTGAGCAGTTCTTC.

CDR3 in amino acids: CSVEAPWGGGFREQYF. In DNA, the CDR3 is TGCAGCGTTGAAGCGCCCTGGGGCGGGGGCTTCCGTGAGCAGTACTTC. The chain links TRBV29-1 to TRBJ2-7, with D possibly TRBD2 on 7 matching bases. The ends were cut back, 1 base at V and 7 bases at J, with 23 bases in the middle. The CDR3 sequence is 16 residues long. The germline V gene encodes CDR1 SQVTM and CDR2 ANQGSEA.

As to this clone: Other DNA sequences in the same sample also yield this CDR3. CDR3 region: CASSPRLAGGTGELFF. CDR3 coding DNA: TGTGCCAGCAGTCCCCGACTAGCGGGAGGTACCGGGGAGCTGTTTTTT. The chain uses TRBV27 and TRBJ2-2, with 13 bases identical to TRBD2. The germline gives CDR1 MNHEY, CDR2 SMNVEV (reference sequence). V lost 5 bases and J lost 5; bases outside the gene matches: 5. The CDR3 is 16 amino acids.

The chain joins TRBV28 to TRBJ2-7; D might be TRBD2 (6 bases). Trimming took off 7 bases at V and 4 bases at J, with 26 bases between the two ends. CDR3 size: 17 residues. Per germline, CDR1 MDHEN and CDR2 SYDVKM. The CDR3 DNA is TGTGCCAGCACTCCCGGAGGGGTTCCTTTCTCGCTTTACGAGCAGTACTTC. Its translation is CASTPGGVPFSLYEQYF. The full variable domain, its missing parts supplied by reference TRBV28 and TRBJ2-7, is DVKVTQSSRYLVKRTGEKVFLECVQDMDHENMFWYRQDPGLGLRLIYFSYDVKMKEKGDIPEGYSVSREKKERFSLILESASTNQTSMYLCASTPGGVPFSLYEQYFGPGTRLTVT.

The V call is TRBV7-9, the J call TRBJ1-5, with D hard to call. V shed 5 bases and J shed 3 bases, with 17 bases lying between them. The CDR3 covers 16 residues. Germline V gene data show CDR1 as SEHNR and CDR2 as FQNEAQ (reference sequence). The CDR3 nucleotides read TGTGCCAGCAGCGCAAAGGCAGGCGACCTCAATCAGCCCCAGCATTTT. Amino acid sequence: CASSAKAGDLNQPQHF. The whole variable domain, remainder taken from reference TRBV7-9 and TRBJ1-5, is DTGVSQNPRHKITKRGQNVTFRCDPISEHNRLYWYRQTLGQGPEFLTYFQNEAQLEKSRLLSDRFSAERPKGSFSTLEIQRTEQGDSAMYLCASSAKAGDLNQPQHFGDGTRLSIL.

V and J are TRBV6-5 and TRBJ1-2; 8 bases are a match to TRBD1. Germline lookup yields CDR1 MNHEY and CDR2 SVGAGI. The length of the CDR3 is 15 residues. V was pared by 6 bases and J by 4 bases, with 10 bases of the junction left unmatched. The CDR3 DNA reads as TGTGCCAGCAGAGGTGGAGACAGGGGAGGCTATGGCTACACCTTC. Protein: CASRGGDRGGYGYTF.

This clone was recorded once. V is TRBV5-6 and J is TRBJ1-2, with 8 positions matching TRBD1. The length of the CDR3 is 16 residues. Unmatched junction bases numbered 10, after V lost 4 bases and J lost 2 bases. Germline V CDR1 and CDR2: SGHDT, YYEEEE. CDR3 in DNA: TGTGCCAGCAGCCCCCTCGGACAGGGACTAAACTATGGCTACACCTTC. Translated: CASSPLGQGLNYGYTF.

The gene calls are TRBV18 and TRBJ2-7, with 8 bases fitting TRBD1. V lost 6 bases to trimming and J lost 2 bases; unmatched junction nucleotides: 9. Germline CDR1 KGHSH, CDR2 LQKENI. The CDR3 totals 15 residues. The CDR3 coding sequence is TGTGCCAGCTCTCCAGGGGGCGTATCCACCTACGAGCAGTACTTC. This translates into CASSPGGVSTYEQYF. Complete variable domain (other parts from reference TRBV18 and TRBJ2-7): NAGVMQNPRHLVRRRGQEARLRCSPMKGHSHVYWYRQLPEEGLKFMVYLQKENIIDESGMPKERFSAEFPKEGPSILRIQQVVRGDSAAYFCASSPGGVSTYEQYFGPGTRLTVT.

This chain joins TRBV15 and TRBJ2-2, with TRBD1 identical over 7 bases. The junction had 3 bases not matched to a gene; V was cut back by 2 bases and J by 0 bases. Germline V lookup: CDR1 LNHNV, CDR2 YYDKDF (reference sequence). CDR3 length: 16 amino acids. The CDR3 loop reads CATSRNGQANTGELFF. The CDR3 DNA sequence: TGTGCCACCAGCAGAAACGGACAGGCGAACACCGGGGAGCTGTTTTTT.

This clone was counted once. The CDR3 DNA follows: TGTGCCAGCAGCGAAGGGGTATCCAATGAGCAGTTCTTC. Protein product: CASSEGVSNEQFF. The chain carries TRBV6-2 or TRBV6-3 and TRBJ2-1; perhaps TRBD1 as D (5 bases). V was cut by 6 bases and J by 6 bases, with 12 bases left in between. This CDR3 region has 13 residues. The germline CDR1 and CDR2 sequences are MNHEY and SVGEGT.

This clone turned up a few times. The rearrangement links TRBV21-1 to TRBJ2-3; no check of the table's D call, TRBD2, against the DNA was made. TRBV21-1 is described as a pseudogene. The CDR3 runs to 14 residues. CDR3 in amino acids: CASSKVKETDTQYF. CDR3 nucleotides: TGTGCCAGCAGCAAAGTTAAGGAGACAGATACGCAGTATTTT.

The chain uses TRBV24-1 and TRBJ2-7; 10 positions match TRBD1. Trimming cost V 3 bases and J 4 bases; bases outside gene matches: 5. CDR3 length equals 15 residues. Germline CDR1 is KGHDR and CDR2 is SFDVKD. CDR3: CATSDPGQGFYEQYF. Written as DNA, the CDR3 is TGTGCCACCAGTGATCCGGGACAGGGGTTTTACGAGCAGTACTTC.

This chain connects TRBV5-1 to TRBJ2-5, with 7 bases matching TRBD1. After removal of 4 bases from V and 13 bases from J, the junction contained 10 bases not matched to a gene. Germline CDR1 reads SGHRS; CDR2 reads YFSETQ. The CDR3 extends over 12 amino acids. CDR3 nucleotides: TGCGCCAGCAGCGGGACAGAAGAGACTTGGTACTTC. This translates into CASSGTEETWYF.

The V gene is TRBV5-1, the J gene TRBJ2-1; 7 positions match TRBD2. Unmatched junction bases numbered 7, after V lost 0 bases and J lost 7 bases. This CDR3 is built from 15 residues. Germline CDR1 is SGHRS and CDR2 is YFSETQ. CDR3 in DNA: TGCGCCAGCAGCTTGGCGACGGGAGGAGGAAATGAGCAGTTCTTC. This translates into CASSLATGGGNEQFF.

The chain employs TRBV5-4 and TRBJ1-2; D is ambiguous. V lost 5 bases and J lost 7, with 12 bases in between. The germline gives CDR1 SGHNT, CDR2 YYREEE (reference sequence). The CDR3 contains 12 residues. For the CDR3, the DNA is TGTGCCAGCAGGATGGACTCTCGTGGCTACACCTTC. It is translated as CASRMDSRGYTF.

The V and J genes are TRBV10-2 and TRBJ2-1, with TRBD2 matching over 8 bases. Per the germline V gene, CDR1 is WSHSY and CDR2 is SAAADI. Unmatched junction bases numbered 2, after V lost 2 bases and J lost 2 bases. The CDR3 is 15 residues long. CDR3 sequence reads: CASSEAGRAYNEQFF. The CDR3 coding sequence is TGCGCCAGCAGTGAGGCCGGGAGGGCCTACAATGAGCAGTTCTTC.

This clone was observed a few times. The CDR3 DNA reads TGTGCCTGGAGCGGGAGTCCTAGCACAGATACGCAGTATTTT. Translating gives CAWSGSPSTDTQYF. The J gene is TRBJ2-3, the V gene TRBV30; TRBD2 might be the D (6 bases). The CDR3 covers 14 residues. Per germline, CDR1 GTSNPN and CDR2 SVGIG (reference sequence). V was cut by 3 bases and J by 0 bases, with 10 bases left in between.

This chain uses TRBV19 with TRBJ1-6, with TRBD1 matching over 7 bases. The CDR3 length is 14 residues. Looked up from germline, CDR1 is LNHDA and CDR2 is SQIVND (reference sequence). Trimming cost V 2 bases and J 7 bases; bases outside gene matches: 2. CDR3 loop: CASSITGANSPLHF. In DNA, the CDR3 is TGTGCCAGTAGTATAACAGGGGCCAATTCACCCCTCCACTTT.

This clone showed up just a few times. Other DNA sequences of this sample code for an identical CDR3. The V gene is TRBV24-1, the J gene TRBJ2-6; D remains ambiguous. The CDR3 consists of 14 residues. The ends were cut back, 4 bases at V and 2 bases at J, with 5 bases in the middle. From germline, CDR1 is KGHDR and CDR2 SFDVKD. The DNA of the CDR3 is TGTGCCACCAGTGAAGCCACTGGGGCCAACGTCCTGACTTTC. This encodes CATSEATGANVLTF.

The V and J genes are TRBV5-4 and TRBJ2-2; 14 nucleotides line up with TRBD2. V lost 0 bases to trimming and J lost 8 bases; unmatched junction nucleotides: 3. Germline lookup yields CDR1 SGHNT and CDR2 YYREEE (reference sequence). The CDR3 length is 16 residues. Here the CDR3 reads CASSLGLAGGNGELFF. The CDR3 coding sequence is TGTGCCAGCAGCTTGGGACTAGCGGGGGGGAATGGGGAGCTGTTTTTT.

The gene calls are TRBV10-3 and TRBJ1-2, with 8 bases identical to TRBD1. CDR3 length: 13 residues. With 2 bases clipped from V and 6 bases from J, the junction kept 2 bases outside the gene matches. From germline, CDR1 is ENHRY and CDR2 SYGVKD. CDR3 protein: CAISEQGADGYTF. The DNA for the CDR3 is TGTGCCATCAGTGAGCAGGGGGCTGATGGCTACACCTTC.

This rearrangement joins TRBV5-4 to TRBJ2-6, with D uncertain. Germline V CDR1 and CDR2: SGHNT, YYREEE (reference sequence). This CDR3 is built from 16 residues. With 0 bases removed from V and 4 bases from J, the gap between germline ends came to 11 bases. Written as DNA, the CDR3 is TGTGCCAGCAGCTTGGGAAGTACGAGGGGGGCCAACGTCCTGACTTTC. Protein product: CASSLGSTRGANVLTF.

The rearrangement joins TRBV11-1 to TRBJ2-1; no firm D call. V was pared by 7 bases and J by 10 bases, with 26 bases between. The germline gives CDR1 SGHAT, CDR2 FQDESV (reference sequence). There are 16 residues in the CDR3. The DNA of the CDR3 is TGTGCCAGCACCCTAAGCCTAAATAGCAGACTCGAAGAGCAGTTCTTC. Protein: CASTLSLNSRLEEQFF.

As concerns this clone: The identical CDR3 is also encoded by other nucleotide sequences in the sample. As DNA, the CDR3 is TGTGCCAGCAGCCAAGGACTAGCATCCTACGAGCAGTACTTC. Its translation is CASSQGLASYEQYF. The gene calls are TRBV3-1 (or the pseudogene TRBV3-2) and TRBJ2-7, with 7 bases aligning to TRBD2. The junction had 1 base not matched to a gene; V was cut back by 1 base and J by 1 base. Germline CDR1 reads LGHDT; CDR2 reads YNNKEL (reference sequence). The CDR3 is 14 amino acids.